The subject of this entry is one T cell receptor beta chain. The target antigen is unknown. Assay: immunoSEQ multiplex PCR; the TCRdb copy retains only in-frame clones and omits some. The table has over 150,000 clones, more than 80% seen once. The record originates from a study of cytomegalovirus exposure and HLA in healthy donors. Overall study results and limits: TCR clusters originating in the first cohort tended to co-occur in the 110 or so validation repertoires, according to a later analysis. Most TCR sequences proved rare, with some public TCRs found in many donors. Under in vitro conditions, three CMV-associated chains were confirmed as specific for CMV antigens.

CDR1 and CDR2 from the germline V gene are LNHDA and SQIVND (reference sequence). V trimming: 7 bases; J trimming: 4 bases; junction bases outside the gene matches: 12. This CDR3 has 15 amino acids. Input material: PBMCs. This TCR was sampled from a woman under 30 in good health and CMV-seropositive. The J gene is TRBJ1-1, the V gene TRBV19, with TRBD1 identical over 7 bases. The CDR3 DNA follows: TGTGCCAGTAACCCGTGGGGGCAGGGGGTCACTGAAGCTTTCTTT. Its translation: CASNPWGQGVTEAFF.